A single sample gave rise to the 6 T cell receptor beta chains below, sequenced in a study. TCRdb itself ran the 5' RACE reads through MiXCR, one entry per CDR3 protein. The table has about 54,000 distinct CDR3 sequences, more than 15% seen once. The sample consisted of naive CD4+ T cells sorted from blood. Subset here: naive CD4+ T cells, CD4+CD45RA+CD25-. All receptors come from a female donor with breast cancer.

This clonotype was detected a few times. V is TRBV2 and J is TRBJ1-1; maybe TRBD1 (5 bases). Germline CDR1 is SNHLY and CDR2 is FYNNEI. The V gene lost 8 bases and the J gene lost 7 bases, with 20 bases spanning the gap. This CDR3 has 14 amino acids. The CDR3 spells CASRLTFGGSEAFF. The CDR3, as DNA: TGTGCCAGCCGTCTTACCTTCGGGGGGAGTGAAGCTTTCTTT.

In this sample, this clonotype turned up a few times. The chain employs TRBV2 and TRBJ1-1, with TRBD1 as a possible D gene (5 bases). CDR1 and CDR2 from the germline V gene are SNHLY and FYNNEI. V was shortened by 6 bases and J by 4 bases, with 18 bases between the two germline ends. The CDR3 is 15 amino acids. DNA for the CDR3: TGTGCCAGCAGGTGGGACCGGGACCCGGGCACTGAAGCTTTCTTT. Translated, it gives CASRWDRDPGTEAFF.

The chain links TRBV6-2 or TRBV6-3 to TRBJ2-3; D gene unclear. Germline-derived CDR1 and CDR2 are MNHEY and SVGEGT. The CDR3 spans 12 residues. Trimming removed 4 bases at V and 0 bases at J, with 2 bases between. The CDR3 protein is CASSSSTDTQYF. DNA of the CDR3: TGTGCCAGCAGTTCCAGCACAGATACGCAGTATTTT.

This clonotype was seen many times. The chain employs TRBV7-6 and TRBJ1-4, with 7 bases identical to TRBD1. J gave up 4 bases and V 8 bases, and 4 bases lay outside the gene matches. Germline V CDR1 and CDR2: SGHVS, FNYEAQ. The CDR3 totals 13 residues. The CDR3: CASSGQLNEKLFF. As DNA, the CDR3 is TGTGCCAGCTCGGGACAGCTTAATGAAAAACTGTTTTTT.

The genes are TRBV5-1 and TRBJ2-2; D not certain. The CDR3 runs 14 residues. The V gene's germline CDR1 is SGHRS and CDR2 YFSETQ. The V end was cut by 10 bases, the J end by 1 base, with 14 bases between. The CDR3 nucleotides are TGCGCCTGCTCCTTAGACTGGAACACCGGGGAGCTGTTTTTT. Translating gives CACSLDWNTGELFF.

This clonotype was recorded a few times. V gene TRBV9 combines with J gene TRBJ2-3, with D maybe TRBD1 (5 bases). Germline CDR1 reads SGDLS; CDR2 reads YYNGEE. Trimming removed 1 base at V and 0 bases at J, with 18 bases between. The length of the CDR3 is 18 residues. CDR3 loop: CASSVSLRAGPSTDTQYF. CDR3 in DNA: TGTGCCAGCAGCGTAAGCCTTCGGGCAGGGCCAAGCACAGATACGCAGTATTTT.